Following are 17 T cell receptor beta chains from one sample sequenced in a study of cytomegalovirus exposure and HLA in healthy donors (dated by TCRdb to 2017 to 2019). Library method: the immunoSEQ multiplex PCR assay. For the multiplex PCR, a mixture combining 60 forward primers for TCR Vbeta segments and 13 reverse primers for TCR Jbeta segments was used. The table comes from immuneACCESS by way of TCRdb, which keeps in-frame sequences with V and J called. Part of the clones is missing from these tables; in studies checked, under half for an unresolved V gene and the rest for unknown reasons. The sample contains 150,000 or so clones, approximately 80% of them found a single time. The leading ten clones occupy around 14% of the sample. Sequenced: PBMCs. Every receptor here comes from a woman aged 40-49 years in good health and CMV-seronegative.

This sequence joins TRBV6-1 and TRBJ2-4, with TRBD1 matching 11 bases. The germline CDR1 and CDR2 sequences are MNHNS and SASEGT. J was trimmed by 5 bases and V by 8 bases; bases with no gene match: 5. The CDR3 consists of 14 residues. The CDR3 DNA sequence: TGTGCCAGCGTGGACAGGGGGCTGGAAAACATTCAGTACTTC. It codes for CASVDRGLENIQYF.

The chain recombines TRBV6-1 with TRBJ2-5, with TRBD2 matching 8 bases. With 10 bases clipped from V and 2 bases from J, the junction kept 12 bases outside the gene matches. From germline, CDR1 is MNHNS and CDR2 SASEGT. CDR3 length equals 15 residues. The CDR3 DNA reads as TGTGCCAATTCCGTGGGGGCGGGAGGACAAGAGACCCAGTACTTC. It translates to CANSVGAGGQETQYF.

This chain links TRBV7-9 with TRBJ2-1; no definite D call. The germline V gene has CDR1 SEHNR and CDR2 FQNEAQ (reference sequence). CDR3 length equals 12 residues. Trimming pared 3 bases from V and 9 bases from J, leaving 9 bases between. DNA for the CDR3: TGTGCCAGCAGCTTGACTGTTGCTGAGCAGTTCTTC. Protein sequence: CASSLTVAEQFF. Drawing the rest from reference TRBV7-9 and TRBJ2-1, the complete variable domain is DTGVSQNPRHKITKRGQNVTFRCDPISEHNRLYWYRQTLGQGPEFLTYFQNEAQLEKSRLLSDRFSAERPKGSFSTLEIQRTEQGDSAMYLCASSLTVAEQFFGPGTRLTVL.

CDR3 in DNA: TGCAGCGTTGCCGGGGAGGTAGGGGAGACCCAGTACTTC. This gives the protein CSVAGEVGETQYF. This sequence joins TRBV29-1 and TRBJ2-5, with D perhaps matching TRBD2 (6 bases). V was cut by 4 bases and J by 5 bases, with 14 bases left in between. Germline assignment: CDR1 SQVTM and CDR2 ANQGSEA. The CDR3 loop spans 13 amino acids. The full variable domain, rest sourced from reference TRBV29-1 and TRBJ2-5, is SAVISQKPSRDICQRGTSLTIQCQVDSQVTMMFWYRQQPGQSLTLIATANQGSEATYESGFVIDKFPISRPNLTFSTLTVSNMSPEDSSIYLCSVAGEVGETQYFGPGTRLLVL.

This clone was observed a handful of times. This chain uses TRBV7-9 with TRBJ2-1, with 8 bases lining up with TRBD2. The ends lost 5 bases at V and 9 bases at J; junction bases unmatched: 15. Germline lookup yields CDR1 SEHNR and CDR2 FQNEAQ (reference sequence). The CDR3 covers 16 residues. In DNA, the CDR3 is TGTGCCAGCAGCCCACGATCGGGACTAGATTTTAGTGAGCAGTTCTTC. Translation: CASSPRSGLDFSEQFF.

This clone was seen a handful of times. The rearrangement uses TRBV6-1 and TRBJ2-7; no reliable D call. CDR3 length: 14 amino acids. Trimming left V 1 base short and J 2 bases short, with 9 bases between. Germline V CDR1 and CDR2: MNHNS, SASEGT. CDR3 nucleotides: TGTGCCAGCAGTGAAGTGGCAGAAGCCTACGAGCAGTACTTC. Translating it yields CASSEVAEAYEQYF.

This chain joins TRBV10-3 and TRBJ2-7; 11 bases are a match to TRBD1. Trimming took 2 bases from V and 1 from J; bases not matched to a gene: 10. The CDR3 sequence is 18 residues long. The germline gives CDR1 ENHRY, CDR2 SYGVKD. DNA of the CDR3: TGTGCCATCAGTGAGATAATAGGACAGGGGGCGGCTTCCTACGAGCAGTACTTC. Protein sequence: CAISEIIGQGAASYEQYF.

The chain links TRBV15 to TRBJ1-4, with 7 bases matching TRBD1. The germline V gene has CDR1 LNHNV and CDR2 YYDKDF (reference sequence). J was trimmed by 4 bases and V by 0 bases; bases with no gene match: 8. The CDR3 is 17 amino acids. CDR3 bases: TGTGCCACCAGCAGAGATCTCCGACGGGACAGTAATGAAAAACTGTTTTTT. Amino acids: CATSRDLRRDSNEKLFF.

In the case of this clone: The junction differs from germline at one of its ends, possibly a read error. This chain connects TRBV7-9 to TRBJ1-2; D gene ambiguous. Germline CDR1 SEHNR, CDR2 FQNEAQ (reference sequence). The CDR3 sequence is 12 residues long. CDR3 region: CSSSPSLYGYTF. The CDR3, as DNA: TGTTCCAGCAGCCCCAGTCTCTATGGCTACACCTTC.

The table lists this clone with a few counts. The V gene is TRBV4-3, the J gene TRBJ1-3; no clear D. Germline V gene lookup returns CDR1 LGHNA and CDR2 YSLEER. Between the trimmed V and J ends, which lost 4 bases and 0 bases, there was a span of 10 bases. The CDR3 covers 15 residues. The DNA of the CDR3 is TGCGCCAGCAGCCCAAGACTTGGCTCTGGAAACACCATATATTTT. Amino acids: CASSPRLGSGNTIYF.

V is TRBV5-4 and J is TRBJ2-1; 7 bases fit TRBD2. The CDR3 contains 14 residues. From germline, CDR1 is SGHNT and CDR2 YYREEE (reference sequence). V lost 4 bases to trimming and J lost 2 bases; unmatched junction nucleotides: 3. The CDR3 spells CASSEGLTYNEQFF. CDR3 nucleotides: TGTGCCAGCAGCGAGGGACTAACCTACAATGAGCAGTTCTTC.

The chain uses TRBV7-2 and TRBJ2-2, with a tentative D call TRBD1 (5 bases). This CDR3 has 16 residues. Trimming removed 5 bases at V and 1 base at J, with 14 bases between. Germline V lookup: CDR1 SGHTA, CDR2 FQGNSA. In DNA, the CDR3 is TGTGCCAGCAGCCTCAGAAGACAGATGAACACCGGGGAGCTGTTTTTT. This gives the protein CASSLRRQMNTGELFF.

The genes are TRBV6-5 and TRBJ1-2; no definite D call. V was clipped by 4 bases and J by 2 bases, with 8 bases between them. The germline V gene encodes CDR1 MNHEY and CDR2 SVGAGI. This CDR3 comprises 13 residues. As DNA, the CDR3 is TGTGCCAGCAGTTTCGGTTGGAACTATGGCTACACCTTC. As protein: CASSFGWNYGYTF.

This sequence joins TRBV5-1 and TRBJ1-4, with 7 bases fitting TRBD1. With V trimmed by 3 bases and J by 0 bases, 8 bases remained unmatched. This CDR3 is 17 amino acids long. The germline gives CDR1 SGHRS, CDR2 YFSETQ. The CDR3, as DNA: TGCGCCAGCAGCTGGGGGACAGAGTCTTCAACTAATGAAAAACTGTTTTTT. Protein: CASSWGTESSTNEKLFF.

The gene calls are TRBV4-3 and TRBJ2-3, with TRBD2 matching over 11 bases. The CDR3 runs to 20 residues. V lost 3 bases to trimming and J lost 2 bases; unmatched junction nucleotides: 16. Germline CDR1 LGHNA, CDR2 YSLEER. CDR3 in DNA: TGCGCCAGCAGCCAGAATCCCGCAGGGACTAGCGGAACTAACACAGATACGCAGTATTTT. Amino acid sequence: CASSQNPAGTSGTNTDTQYF.

The V call is TRBV5-1, the J call TRBJ2-3; D is perhaps TRBD2 (5 bases). The V end was cut by 3 bases, the J end by 4 bases, with 12 bases between. The CDR3 has 14 amino acids. Looked up from germline, CDR1 is SGHRS and CDR2 is YFSETQ. The CDR3 nucleotides are TGCGCCAGCAGCTCCCCCGAGGGTTCAGATACGCAGTATTTT. Its protein is CASSSPEGSDTQYF.

This clone appeared a few times. One end of the junction is discordant with germline, which a read error may explain. The CDR3 loop reads CSVTSGTFSGANGLTF. The CDR3 region has the DNA TGCAGCGTTACTAGCGGGACTTTCTCTGGGGCCAACGGCCTGACTTTC. The J gene is TRBJ2-6, the V gene TRBV29-1; TRBD2 matches at 10 bases. This CDR3 is built from 16 residues. CDR1 and CDR2 (germline): SQVTM, ANQGSEA.